These T cell receptor beta chains were read from a single sample in a study of blood T cell repertoires in COVID-19. Only in-frame clones appear in the TCRdb table, and some are missing; sequencing was by immunoSEQ multiplex PCR. This sample has tens of thousands of clones; 85% occur once, and the top ten carry roughly a sixth. The sample consisted of peripheral blood. These receptors were obtained from a woman in her sixties or seventies with active COVID-19. Each CDR3 is given with its conserved first and last residue. The order of the fields is J gene, V gene, D gene, clone size, CDR3 DNA, CDR3 protein. The D gene is left open where the match is weak. Not every row has a clone size; where given, it reads once, few, many or a size class.

j_call: TRBJ1-3; v_call: TRBV28; d_call: -; clone_size: -; cdr3_nt: TGTGCCAGCAGCACGGCCGGGGGGGCGGCTGGAAACACCATATATTTT; cdr3_aa: CASSTAGGAAGNTIYF
j_call: TRBJ1-6; v_call: TRBV7-9; d_call: -; clone_size: -; cdr3_nt: TGTGCCAGCAGCTTAGATCAGGGGTACAATTCACCCCTCCACTTT; cdr3_aa: CASSLDQGYNSPLHF
j_call: TRBJ2-5; v_call: TRBV6-1; d_call: -; clone_size: -; cdr3_nt: TGTGCCAGCAGTGAAGCGCTTCCGGGGAGTAACCAAGAGACCCAGTACTTC; cdr3_aa: CASSEALPGSNQETQYF
j_call: TRBJ1-5; v_call: TRBV27; d_call: TRBD1; clone_size: -; cdr3_nt: TGTGCCAGCAGTCAGACACCGACAGGGTGGGCTGAGCCCCAGCATTTT; cdr3_aa: CASSQTPTGWAEPQHF
j_call: TRBJ2-7; v_call: TRBV27; d_call: -; clone_size: -; cdr3_nt: TGTGCCAGCAGTTTGGCAGGGATCCCCTACGAGCAGTACTTC; cdr3_aa: CASSLAGIPYEQYF
j_call: TRBJ2-7; v_call: TRBV5-6; d_call: -; clone_size: -; cdr3_nt: TGTGCCAGCAGCTTGACAGGGTCGAACCTCTACGAGCAGTACTTC; cdr3_aa: CASSLTGSNLYEQYF
j_call: TRBJ2-5; v_call: TRBV6-5; d_call: TRBD2; clone_size: -; cdr3_nt: TGTGCCAGCGGACTAGCGGGAGTCCGAGAGACCCAGTACTTC; cdr3_aa: CASGLAGVRETQYF
j_call: TRBJ2-7; v_call: TRBV11-2; d_call: -; clone_size: -; cdr3_nt: TGTGCCAGCAGCTTAGGGGTTACAAGAGGCTACGAGCAGTACTTC; cdr3_aa: CASSLGVTRGYEQYF
j_call: TRBJ2-5; v_call: TRBV6-5; d_call: -; clone_size: -; cdr3_nt: TGTGCCAGCAGGGGCCTAGCTCGGAATCCCCAGTACTTC; cdr3_aa: CASRGLARNPQYF
j_call: TRBJ1-6; v_call: TRBV27; d_call: -; clone_size: -; cdr3_nt: TGTGCCAGCAGACCGTCTACAGGGATGGGGAATTCACCCCTCCACTTT; cdr3_aa: CASRPSTGMGNSPLHF
j_call: TRBJ2-2; v_call: TRBV6-5; d_call: -; clone_size: -; cdr3_nt: TGTGCCAGCAGGAGTACTAGCGGGGAGCTGTTTTTT; cdr3_aa: CASRSTSGELFF
j_call: TRBJ1-1; v_call: TRBV5-8; d_call: -; clone_size: -; cdr3_nt: TGTGCCAGCAGGACTACTGAAGCTTTCTTT; cdr3_aa: CASRTTEAFF
j_call: TRBJ2-7; v_call: TRBV9; d_call: -; clone_size: -; cdr3_nt: TGTGCCAGCAGCGAGGGGTCCCAGGTCTTTAAGCAGTACTTC; cdr3_aa: CASSEGSQVFKQYF
j_call: TRBJ1-2; v_call: TRBV19; d_call: -; clone_size: -; cdr3_nt: TGTGCCAGTAGTGCCCAGTATGGCTACACCTTC; cdr3_aa: CASSAQYGYTF
j_call: TRBJ2-7; v_call: TRBV5-1; d_call: -; clone_size: -; cdr3_nt: TGCGCCAGCAGCCCGTTCATGGGGGGGCGGACCTACGAGCAGTACTTC; cdr3_aa: CASSPFMGGRTYEQYF
j_call: TRBJ1-2; v_call: TRBV27; d_call: -; clone_size: -; cdr3_nt: TGTGCCAGCAGTCCAGGGATGGGCTATGGCTACACCTTC; cdr3_aa: CASSPGMGYGYTF
j_call: TRBJ2-7; v_call: TRBV10-2; d_call: TRBD2; clone_size: -; cdr3_nt: TGCGCCAGCAGTGAGAGCTACCGGGACTACTACGAGCAGTACTTC; cdr3_aa: CASSESYRDYYEQYF
j_call: TRBJ2-1; v_call: TRBV27; d_call: TRBD1; clone_size: -; cdr3_nt: TGTGCCAGCAGTCCGGGGGACAGGGAAAGGAATGAGCAGTTCTTC; cdr3_aa: CASSPGDRERNEQFF
j_call: TRBJ2-2; v_call: TRBV7-3; d_call: -; clone_size: -; cdr3_nt: TGTGCCAGCAGCTCGACAGGAGCGACGAACACCGGGGAGCTGTTTTTT; cdr3_aa: CASSSTGATNTGELFF
j_call: TRBJ1-4; v_call: TRBV28; d_call: -; clone_size: -; cdr3_nt: TGTGCCAGCAGTTTACCCAGGATGATGGGTGAAAAACTGTTTTTT; cdr3_aa: CASSLPRMMGEKLFF
j_call: TRBJ2-1; v_call: TRBV10-3; d_call: -; clone_size: -; cdr3_nt: TGTGCCATTGGTGGGGGAGGCCAAGGTGAGCAGTTCTTC; cdr3_aa: CAIGGGGQGEQFF
j_call: TRBJ2-7; v_call: TRBV5-1; d_call: -; clone_size: -; cdr3_nt: TGCGCCAGCAGCTTGGACCCCTCGGGGGTAAACTCCTACGAGCAGTACTTC; cdr3_aa: CASSLDPSGVNSYEQYF
j_call: TRBJ2-7; v_call: TRBV19; d_call: -; clone_size: -; cdr3_nt: TGTGCCAGTAGTATACAGGGACACTCTTACGAGCAGTACTTC; cdr3_aa: CASSIQGHSYEQYF
j_call: TRBJ1-3; v_call: TRBV6-1; d_call: -; clone_size: -; cdr3_nt: TGTGCCAGCAGTGAAAGCGGGGTTTCGGGAAACACCATATATTTT; cdr3_aa: CASSESGVSGNTIYF
j_call: TRBJ2-1; v_call: TRBV11-3; d_call: -; clone_size: -; cdr3_nt: TGTGCCAGCAGCTTAGACCCGACTACTGGAACTGAGCAGTTCTTC; cdr3_aa: CASSLDPTTGTEQFF
j_call: TRBJ1-1; v_call: TRBV6-6; d_call: TRBD1; clone_size: once; cdr3_nt: TGTGCCAGCAGTTCGAGGACAGGTGGGACTGAAGCTTTCTTT; cdr3_aa: CASSSRTGGTEAFF
j_call: TRBJ2-1; v_call: TRBV5-4; d_call: TRBD1; clone_size: once; cdr3_nt: TGTGCCAGCAGTTCCTCTGGACAGGGGGCTTTGAATGAGCAGTTCTTC; cdr3_aa: CASSSSGQGALNEQFF
j_call: TRBJ2-1; v_call: TRBV2; d_call: TRBD1; clone_size: -; cdr3_nt: TGTGCCAGCAGCCAACAGGGGGCGGCTGAGCAGTTCTTC; cdr3_aa: CASSQQGAAEQFF
j_call: TRBJ2-5; v_call: TRBV5-1; d_call: TRBD2; clone_size: -; cdr3_nt: TGCGCCAGCAGCCCCCGACTAGCGGGAGTGGTGGAGACCCAGTACTTC; cdr3_aa: CASSPRLAGVVETQYF
j_call: TRBJ2-7; v_call: TRBV5-1; d_call: TRBD1; clone_size: -; cdr3_nt: TGCGCCAGCAGCTGGGACGGGACAGGTGCCTACGAGCAGTACTTC; cdr3_aa: CASSWDGTGAYEQYF
j_call: TRBJ2-3; v_call: TRBV11-2; d_call: TRBD2; clone_size: once; cdr3_nt: TGTGCCAGCAGCTGGACCGGGACTAGGCCCCCAGATACGCAGTATTTT; cdr3_aa: CASSWTGTRPPDTQYF
j_call: TRBJ1-6; v_call: TRBV4-1; d_call: TRBD1; clone_size: -; cdr3_nt: TGCGCCAGCAGCCAAGATCCTGGACAGGGGAATTCACCCCTCCACTTT; cdr3_aa: CASSQDPGQGNSPLHF
j_call: TRBJ2-1; v_call: TRBV10-3; d_call: TRBD2; clone_size: -; cdr3_nt: TGTGCCATCAGTGAGTCCGCGCGGGAGGGTTCCAATGAGCAGTTCTTC; cdr3_aa: CAISESAREGSNEQFF
j_call: TRBJ2-2; v_call: TRBV28; d_call: -; clone_size: -; cdr3_nt: TGTGCCAGCAGTTCCATGGGGAGAGCCGGGGAGCTGTTTTTT; cdr3_aa: CASSSMGRAGELFF
j_call: TRBJ2-5; v_call: TRBV24-1; d_call: -; clone_size: -; cdr3_nt: TGTGCCACCAGTGACCCCCGAGTAACGGGAGAGACCCAGTACTTC; cdr3_aa: CATSDPRVTGETQYF